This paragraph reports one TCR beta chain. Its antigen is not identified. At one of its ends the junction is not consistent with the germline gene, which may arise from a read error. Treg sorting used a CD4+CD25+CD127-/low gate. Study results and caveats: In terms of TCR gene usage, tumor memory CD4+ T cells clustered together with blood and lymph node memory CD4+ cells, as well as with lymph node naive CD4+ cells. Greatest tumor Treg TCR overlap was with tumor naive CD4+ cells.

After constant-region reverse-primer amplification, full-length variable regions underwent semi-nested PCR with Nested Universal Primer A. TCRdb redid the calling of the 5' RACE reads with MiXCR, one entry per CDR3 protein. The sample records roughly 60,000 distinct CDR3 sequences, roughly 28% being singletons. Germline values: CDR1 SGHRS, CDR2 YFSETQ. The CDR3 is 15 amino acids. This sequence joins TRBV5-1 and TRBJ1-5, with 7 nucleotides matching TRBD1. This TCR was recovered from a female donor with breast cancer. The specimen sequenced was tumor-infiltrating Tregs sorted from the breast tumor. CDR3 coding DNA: TGTGCCAGCAGCCGAATGTTGGGACAGAATCAGCCCCAGCATTTT. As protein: CASSRMLGQNQPQHF.